The text below deals with one TCR beta chain. The antigen is not known. The CDR3 is 15 amino acids. Germline assignment: CDR1 SGDLS and CDR2 YYNGEE. The ends were cut back, 2 bases at V and 2 bases at J, with 10 bases in the middle. The TCR beta cDNA libraries contained unique molecular identifiers. Input amounts of roughly 0.85 to 10 million T cells were used. These gave 500,000 or so cDNA molecules, so each molecule approximated one T cell. TCRdb reprocessed the PCR reads via MiXCR and lists one record per CDR3 protein. The repertoire includes roughly 570,000 distinct CDR3 sequences, about a third of them detected once, and about 6% sits in the top ten. These data are taken from a study of post-analysis software for immune sequencing data. Study in general: Recorded subtypes: relapsing-remitting, secondary progressive, progressive-relapsing; some patients unannotated.

Study-wide points: About 5 TRBV segments were more frequent in patients than controls; TRBV5-6, TRBV5-1 and TRBV20-1 belonged to this group. Samples from one preparation batch, clustered by F measure, grouped strongly together.

The chain links TRBV9 to TRBJ2-2, with a possible D match to TRBD2 (6 bases). The sequence was collected from a girl aged 2-17 years with multiple sclerosis. What was sequenced was blood. This chain's CDR3 is CASSVGGANTGELFF. Written as DNA, the CDR3 is TGTGCCAGCAGCGTTGGAGGGGCTAACACCGGGGAGCTGTTTTTT.